These 9 T cell receptor beta chains share one sample of origin, sequenced in a study of Graves' ophthalmopathy and Graves' hyperthyroidism. Amplification from RNA transcripts yielded the TCR beta CDR3 regions. The authors performed first-round RT-PCR with HTBI primers and then a second-round multiplex PCR. One entry per CDR3 protein results from TCRdb running MiXCR on the multiplex PCR reads. The data hold hundreds of thousands of distinct CDR3 sequences, with about 21% observed a single time. The sequencing input was peripheral blood. The receptors stem from a woman under 30 with stable Graves' hyperthyroidism.

This chain connects TRBV28 to TRBJ1-6; possibly TRBD1 for D (5 bases). Trimming took 6 bases from V and 0 from J, leaving 18 bases between them. CDR1 and CDR2 (germline): MDHEN, SYDVKM. The CDR3 runs 18 residues. The CDR3 is CASSSLRDPRSYNSPLHF. CDR3 nucleotides: TGTGCCAGCAGCTCTCTACGGGACCCCCGCTCCTATAATTCACCCCTCCACTTT.

This clonotype was recorded at least ten times. The chain carries TRBV6-5 and TRBJ2-2, with D unresolved. With 0 bases removed from V and 6 bases from J, the gap between germline ends came to 14 bases. CDR1 is MNHEY, CDR2 SVGAGI, per germline. The CDR3 has 16 amino acids. The CDR3 spells CASSYSPPSRAGELFF. The CDR3 nucleotides are TGTGCCAGCAGTTACTCCCCCCCCTCTCGGGCCGGGGAGCTGTTTTTT.

This clonotype was recorded many times. The V call is TRBV12-3 or TRBV12-4, the J call TRBJ1-3; D is undetermined. The CDR3 sequence is 13 residues long. Trimming took off 10 bases at V and 2 bases at J, with 12 bases between the two ends. The CDR3 nucleotides are TGTGCCACAAAGTCGATTGCTGGAAACACCATATATTTT. Translated: CATKSIAGNTIYF.

This clonotype was observed many times. The rearrangement joins TRBV12-3 or TRBV12-4 to TRBJ2-7; 7 nucleotides line up with TRBD1. The CDR3 consists of 17 residues. Unmatched junction bases numbered 15, after V lost 7 bases and J lost 0 bases. The CDR3 coding sequence is TGTGCCAGCACCCCCCTCCCAGGGACAGCTAGCTCCTACGAGCAGTACTTC. Translating it yields CASTPLPGTASSYEQYF.

This clonotype was observed a few times. The chain links TRBV6-1 to TRBJ1-5; D may be TRBD1 (5 bases). The CDR3 totals 14 residues. Germline loops: CDR1 MNHNS, CDR2 SASEGT. Trimming removed 6 bases from V and 3 bases from J, with 12 bases in between. The CDR3: CASRRTGPNQPQHF. CDR3 sequence (DNA): TGTGCCAGCAGACGAACAGGACCCAATCAGCCCCAGCATTTT.

In its sample, this clonotype was seen many times. V and J are TRBV29-1 and TRBJ2-7, with D perhaps TRBD2 (6 bases). The germline V gene has CDR1 SQVTM and CDR2 ANQGSEA. Deletions cut 0 bases from V and 7 bases from J, with 7 bases between. The CDR3 totals 11 residues. Written as DNA, the CDR3 is TGCAGCGTTGAAGATGCGGGGGAGCAGTACTTC. Translation: CSVEDAGEQYF.

This clonotype came up many times. The chain joins TRBV25-1 to TRBJ1-3; tentative D call: TRBD1 (5 bases). CDR1 is MGHDK and CDR2 is SYGVNS in the germline V gene. The V end lost 4 bases, the J end lost 1 base, and 17 bases lay between the germline ends. This CDR3 is 17 amino acids long. The CDR3 loop reads CASSGPNPRGSGNTIYF. CDR3 bases: TGTGCCAGCAGTGGCCCTAATCCCCGGGGGTCTGGAAACACCATATATTTT.

The V gene is TRBV6-5, the J gene TRBJ1-1; possible D gene TRBD1, 5 bases. The CDR3 consists of 14 residues. V was pared by 3 bases and J by 1 base, with 9 bases between. CDR1 is MNHEY and CDR2 is SVGAGI in the germline V gene. This chain's CDR3 is CASSYGAKNTEAFF. Here the CDR3 DNA reads TGTGCCAGCAGTTATGGGGCCAAGAACACTGAAGCTTTCTTT.

This clonotype was counted many times. The chain employs TRBV9 and TRBJ1-3; D gene ambiguous. Germline-derived CDR1 and CDR2 are SGDLS and YYNGEE. The CDR3 sequence is 14 residues long. Trimming pared 6 bases from V and 0 bases from J, leaving 10 bases between. CDR3 coding DNA: TGTGCCAGCAACATGGGGAACTCTGGAAACACCATATATTTT. Protein product: CASNMGNSGNTIYF.